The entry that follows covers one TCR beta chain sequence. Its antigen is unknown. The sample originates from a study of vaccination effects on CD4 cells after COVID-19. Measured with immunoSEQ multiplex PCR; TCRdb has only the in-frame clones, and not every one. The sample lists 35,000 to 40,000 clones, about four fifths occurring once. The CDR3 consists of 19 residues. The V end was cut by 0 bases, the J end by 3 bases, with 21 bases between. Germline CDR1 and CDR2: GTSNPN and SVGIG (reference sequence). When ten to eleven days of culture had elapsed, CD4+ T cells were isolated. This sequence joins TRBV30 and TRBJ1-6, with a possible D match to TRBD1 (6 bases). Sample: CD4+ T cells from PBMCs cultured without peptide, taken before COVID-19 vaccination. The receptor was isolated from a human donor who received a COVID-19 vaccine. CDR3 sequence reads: CAWSVQTGNGVDYNSPLHF. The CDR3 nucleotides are TGTGCCTGGAGTGTACAGACAGGAAACGGAGTAGACTATAATTCACCCCTCCACTTT.